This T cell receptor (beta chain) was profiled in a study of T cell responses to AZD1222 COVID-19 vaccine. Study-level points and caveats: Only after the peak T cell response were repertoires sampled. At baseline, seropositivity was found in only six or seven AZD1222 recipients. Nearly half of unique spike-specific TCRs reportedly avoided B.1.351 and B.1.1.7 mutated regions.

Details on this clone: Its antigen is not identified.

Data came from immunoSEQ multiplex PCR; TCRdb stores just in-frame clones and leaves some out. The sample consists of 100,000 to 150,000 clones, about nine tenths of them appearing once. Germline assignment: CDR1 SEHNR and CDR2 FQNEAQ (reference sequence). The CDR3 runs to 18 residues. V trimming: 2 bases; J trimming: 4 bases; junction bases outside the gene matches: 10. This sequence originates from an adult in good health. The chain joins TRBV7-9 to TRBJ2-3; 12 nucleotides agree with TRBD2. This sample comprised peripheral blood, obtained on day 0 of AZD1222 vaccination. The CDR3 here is CASSLRRLAGGRSDTQYF. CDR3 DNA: TGTGCCAGCAGCTTAAGGCGTCTAGCGGGGGGGCGGTCAGATACGCAGTATTTT.